What follows are 6 T cell receptor beta chains derived from one specimen sequenced in a study of cytomegalovirus exposure and HLA in healthy donors. PCR was performed using 60 Vbeta and 13 Jbeta primers. Sequencing used immunoSEQ multiplex PCR; TCRdb keeps in-frame clones, though not all of them. The sample carries approximately 160,000 clones, about three quarters recorded once. Sequenced sample: PBMCs. The receptors derive from a woman in her 40s in good health and CMV-seropositive.

The chain recombines TRBV28 with TRBJ2-7, with a weak D call TRBD2 (5 bases). The V end lost 10 bases, the J end lost 6 bases, and 16 bases lay between the germline ends. CDR1 and CDR2 (germline): MDHEN, SYDVKM. This CDR3 contains 12 residues. CDR3 nucleotides: TGTGCCACCGTAAAGGGAGAGAGCGAGCAGTACTTC. This codes for CATVKGESEQYF.

This clone was counted between two and nine times. The rearrangement links TRBV7-8 to TRBJ1-2; maybe TRBD1 (5 bases). Between the trimmed V and J ends, which lost 1 base and 4 bases, there was a span of 10 bases. Germline CDR1 reads SGHVS; CDR2 reads FQNEAQ. This CDR3 region has 14 residues. CDR3 coding DNA: TGTGCCAGCAGCTTAGTAGGCAGGGCCTATGGCTACACCTTC. It yields the protein CASSLVGRAYGYTF.

The gene calls are TRBV7-2 and TRBJ2-7, with D unresolved. Germline V gives CDR1 SGHTA, CDR2 FQGNSA. The V end lost 2 bases, the J end lost 2 bases, and 4 bases lay between the germline ends. This CDR3 has 12 residues. The CDR3 spells CASSLWPYEQYF. Here the CDR3 DNA reads TGTGCCAGCAGCTTATGGCCCTACGAGCAGTACTTC.

This clone was picked up a small number of times. The sample carries other DNA sequences with the same CDR3. This chain connects TRBV6-5 to TRBJ1-2; TRBD1 agrees at 7 bases. The ends lost 6 bases at V and 3 bases at J; junction bases unmatched: 4. Germline assignment: CDR1 MNHEY and CDR2 SVGAGI. The CDR3 covers 13 residues. The CDR3 region has the DNA TGTGCCAGCAGCCCCGACAGGGACTATGGCTACACCTTC. Protein sequence: CASSPDRDYGYTF.

The chain links TRBV28 to TRBJ1-1; TRBD1 might be the D (5 bases). CDR1 is MDHEN and CDR2 is SYDVKM in the germline V gene. Trimming took off 5 bases at V and 4 bases at J, with 23 bases between the two ends. The CDR3 contains 17 residues. CDR3 loop: CASSPPTAGWEGTEAFF. The CDR3 coding sequence is TGTGCCAGCAGTCCCCCGACAGCTGGCTGGGAGGGCACTGAAGCTTTCTTT.

V is TRBV4-3 and J is TRBJ1-3, with TRBD1 identical over 10 bases. V shed 4 bases, J shed 2 bases, and the junction held 17 bases outside the gene matches. Germline V lookup: CDR1 LGHNA, CDR2 YSLEER. The CDR3 is 20 residues long. The CDR3 nucleotides are TGCGCCAGCAGCCCCTCTCTTGACAGGGGGCGAATTCTGGCTGGAAACACCATATATTTT. It specifies CASSPSLDRGRILAGNTIYF.